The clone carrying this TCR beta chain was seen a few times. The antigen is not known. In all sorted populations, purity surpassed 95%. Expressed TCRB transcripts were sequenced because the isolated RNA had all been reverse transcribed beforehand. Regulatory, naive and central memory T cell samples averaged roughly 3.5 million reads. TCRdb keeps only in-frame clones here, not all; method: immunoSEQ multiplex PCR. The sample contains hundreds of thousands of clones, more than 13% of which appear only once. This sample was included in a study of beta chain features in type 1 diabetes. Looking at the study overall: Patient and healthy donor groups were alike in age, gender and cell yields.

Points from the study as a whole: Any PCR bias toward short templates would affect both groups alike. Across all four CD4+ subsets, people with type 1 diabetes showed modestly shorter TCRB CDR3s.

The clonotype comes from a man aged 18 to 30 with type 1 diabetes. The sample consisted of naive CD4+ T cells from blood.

The CDR3 sequence: CAARGGETQYF. The CDR3 DNA follows: TGCGCAGCGCGGGGCGGGGAGACCCAGTACTTC. The chain links TRBV20-1 to TRBJ2-5; D perhaps matches TRBD2 (6 bases). Per germline, CDR1 DFQATT and CDR2 SNEGSKA (reference sequence). CDR3 length: 11 amino acids.